This T cell receptor (beta chain) came from a study of blood T cell repertoires in COVID-19 (dated by TCRdb to the early 2020s). In the study overall: Samples covering the acute and convalescent phases of COVID-19 were provided by collaborators in the United States, Italy and Spain. Samples came from the ongoing ImmuneRACE study (first 160 participants) plus 1,254 subjects from 6 global collaborators. The material from the prospective study consisted of cDNA or gDNA derived from T cells, B-cell-depleted T cells, or PBMCs. Where available, HLA class I and class II types were obtained from metadata supplied by the sample provider rather than from assay-based typing. The repertoires were released in a freely available public database meant as a resource for research on the immune response to SARS-CoV-2. Deeply sampled blood TCRbeta repertoires from subjects exposed to, actively infected with, or recovered from COVID-19 were included in the dataset. Sample metadata almost always included a de-identified subject ID, COVID-19 status, age in years and sex. Overall study results and their limits: How much clinical and demographic metadata was included differed by source and by participant, and the metadata was provided uncurated.

Collaborating institutions collected whole blood in K2EDTA tubes following their own protocols. For TCRbeta analysis, collaborator samples were shipped as frozen whole blood, as isolated PBMCs, or as DNA extracted from either sample type. Its CDR3 holds 15 amino acids, cysteine through phenylalanine. Only the CDR3 region is kept as DNA, spanning 45 bases read in frame from base 1. Between the V and J ends, shortened by 0 bases and 3 bases respectively, the junction contains 11 bases. According to the germline V gene (reference sequence), CDR1 reads GTSNPN and CDR2 reads SVGIG. On this clone: This clone's antigen is unknown. No quality values exist for individual bases; no much larger clone is one base distant.

The immunoSEQ Assay, a bias-controlled multiplex PCR, was used to amplify TCRbeta CDR3 regions from genomic DNA. Turning to the authors' computational methods: The number of nucleated cells in each sample was estimated from the amplification of reference gene primers within the assay. Sequence reads were collapsed and filtered to measure the absolute abundance of every unique TCRbeta CDR3 rearrangement. Productive Simpson clonality was computed per sample as the square root of Simpson's diversity index over productive rearrangements. What TCRdb holds here is the immuneACCESS table cut down to in-frame rearrangements. Part of the clones is not present; checked against another copy, under half of the missing clones reflect an unresolved V gene, and the others are unexplained. V, J and clone size reflect that table, while D and trimming were determined from the DNA. Across this sample there are about 79,000 clones, with roughly 91% seen only once. Roughly 14% of the sample lies in the top ten.

The chain is assembled from TRBV30 and TRBJ1-4; a tentative D call is TRBD1 (6 bases match). The sequenced sample consisted of peripheral blood. This clonotype was obtained from a man in his 70s with active or convalescent COVID-19. In nucleotides, the sequence is TGTGCCTGGAGTGTACAGGGTCGGGCTAATGAAAAACTGTTTTTT. Protein translation: CAWSVQGRANEKLFF.